A single sample is the source of the 21 T cell receptor beta chains below, sequenced in a study of T cell changes during pregnancy in multiple sclerosis (dated by TCRdb to between 2017 and 2020). Library construction relied on the immunoSEQ multiplex PCR assay. TCRdb limited this immuneACCESS table to in-frame rearrangements with V and J called. A share of clones is missing; checked studies link under half to unresolved V genes, and the rest is unexplained. The sample contains about 22,000 clones, about nine tenths of them found a single time. In total, the top ten clones hold around 0.63% of the sample. The sample was CD4+ T cells from peripheral blood mononuclear cells, taken after pregnancy. Every receptor here comes from a female donor in good health, enrolled as a control in a pregnancy study.

This chain uses TRBV28 with TRBJ1-2; D not certain. This CDR3 is built from 11 residues. V shed 6 bases and J shed 2 bases, with 4 bases lying between them. Germline CDR1 and CDR2: MDHEN and SYDVKM. The CDR3 nucleotides read TGTGCCAGCAGCTTCAACTATGGCTACACCTTC. Protein product: CASSFNYGYTF.

The V gene is TRBV14, the J gene TRBJ1-3, with 10 bases identical to TRBD1. This CDR3 is 17 amino acids long. After removal of 10 bases from V and 1 base from J, the junction contained 13 bases not matched to a gene. Germline assignment: CDR1 SGHDN and CDR2 FVKESK. Written as DNA, the CDR3 is TGTGCCACCTCGACAGGGGGCAGTTTGAGATCTGGAAACACCATATATTTT. Translated: CATSTGGSLRSGNTIYF.

The V and J genes are TRBV5-3 and TRBJ2-7; weak D call: TRBD1 (5 bases). TRBV5-3 is treated as an ORF (open reading frame) with a function not yet certain. The CDR3 consists of 14 residues. V was cut by 0 bases and J by 7 bases, with 14 bases left in between. CDR3 nucleotide sequence: TGTGCCAGAAGCTTGGAAGACGTAAAGGGGGAGCAGTACTTC. It codes for CARSLEDVKGEQYF.

The gene calls are TRBV11-2 and TRBJ1-1; 7 nucleotides line up with TRBD1. The CDR3 totals 13 residues. V lost 6 bases to trimming and J lost 2 bases; unmatched junction nucleotides: 3. The germline gives CDR1 SGHAT, CDR2 FQNNGV. Here the CDR3 reads CASRSGGNTEAFF. For the CDR3, the DNA is TGTGCCAGCAGGTCAGGGGGAAACACTGAAGCTTTCTTT.

V is TRBV11-2 and J is TRBJ1-1; D is possibly TRBD1 (6 bases). The CDR3 is made up of 18 amino acids. The germline CDR1 and CDR2 sequences are SGHAT and FQNNGV. V lost 2 bases, J lost 4 bases, and 23 bases lay in between. The CDR3 sequence: CASSLNYGTPGAGTEAFF. The CDR3 bases are TGTGCCAGCAGCTTAAACTATGGGACACCCGGAGCAGGCACTGAAGCTTTCTTT. Together with reference TRBV11-2 and TRBJ1-1, the CDR3 gives the full variable domain: EAGVAQSPRYKIIEKRQSVAFWCNPISGHATLYWYQQILGQGPKLLIQFQNNGVVDDSQLPKDRFSAERLKGVDSTLKIQPAKLEDSAVYLCASSLNYGTPGAGTEAFFGQGTRLTVV.

The J gene is TRBJ2-7, the V gene TRBV7-9; weak D call: TRBD2 (5 bases). V lost 1 base and J 4 bases, leaving 11 bases between the germline ends. In germline, CDR1 is SEHNR, CDR2 FQNEAQ (reference sequence). CDR3 length equals 14 residues. The CDR3 is CASSLGTGFYEQYF. The CDR3 bases are TGTGCCAGCAGCTTAGGGACGGGGTTTTACGAGCAGTACTTC.

This rearrangement joins TRBV30 to TRBJ2-2; 9 bases align to TRBD2. The CDR3 runs 15 residues. CDR1 and CDR2 (germline): GTSNPN, SVGIG (reference sequence). The junction had 3 bases not matched to a gene; V was cut back by 4 bases and J by 0 bases. The CDR3 reads CAWTGGRANTGELFF. CDR3 DNA: TGTGCCTGGACGGGCGGGAGGGCGAACACCGGGGAGCTGTTTTTT.

V and J are TRBV5-6 and TRBJ2-5; 10 bases fit TRBD1. Germline trimming cut 3 bases from V and 5 bases from J; bases unmatched to any gene: 7. Looked up from germline, CDR1 is SGHDT and CDR2 is YYEEEE. The CDR3 loop spans 15 amino acids. DNA of the CDR3: TGTGCCAGCAGCTCCGGGGACAGGGGTTGGGAGACCCAGTACTTC. Protein: CASSSGDRGWETQYF.

The chain joins TRBV5-4 to TRBJ1-2; D is possibly TRBD1 (5 bases). The germline gives CDR1 SGHNT, CDR2 YYREEE (reference sequence). V lost 0 bases, J lost 8 bases, and 14 bases lay in between. This CDR3 region has 14 residues. The CDR3 DNA reads as TGTGCCAGCAGCTTGGCGGCCAGGGCGAACGGCTACACCTTC. As protein: CASSLAARANGYTF. Supplemented by reference TRBV5-4 and TRBJ1-2, the full variable domain reads ETGVTQSPTHLIKTRGQQVTLRCSSQSGHNTVSWYQQALGQGPQFIFQYYREEENGRGNFPPRFSGLQFPNYSSELNVNALELDDSALYLCASSLAARANGYTFGSGTRLTVV.

J is TRBJ1-6 and V is TRBV6-1; D is unresolved. The CDR3 totals 15 residues. Between the trimmed V and J ends, which lost 2 bases and 11 bases, there was a span of 16 bases. The germline V gene encodes CDR1 MNHNS and CDR2 SASEGT. The CDR3 reads CASSEWTGMSAPLHF. The CDR3 DNA reads TGTGCCAGCAGTGAATGGACCGGGATGTCGGCACCCCTCCACTTT.

The chain is built from TRBV5-1 and TRBJ2-3; maybe TRBD2 (6 bases). Germline CDR1 SGHRS, CDR2 YFSETQ. This CDR3 is 14 amino acids long. V was trimmed by 5 bases and J by 2 bases, leaving 12 bases between them. This CDR3 reads CASRVAVVTDTQYF. For the CDR3, the DNA is TGCGCCAGCAGGGTAGCGGTGGTCACAGATACGCAGTATTTT.

This chain uses TRBV18 with TRBJ2-2, with 9 bases matching TRBD1. J gave up 3 bases and V 3 bases, and 5 bases lay outside the gene matches. The CDR3 loop spans 16 amino acids. The germline V gene encodes CDR1 KGHSH and CDR2 LQKENI. DNA for the CDR3: TGTGCCAGCTCACCCTACCGGACAGGGGACACCGGGGAGCTGTTTTTT. It encodes CASSPYRTGDTGELFF.

The gene calls are TRBV2 and TRBJ2-5; TRBD1 might be the D (5 bases). V lost 7 bases, J lost 1 base, and 13 bases lay in between. The CDR3 is made up of 14 amino acids. Per germline, CDR1 SNHLY and CDR2 FYNNEI. This CDR3 reads CASTPGFSQETQYF. The CDR3 nucleotides are TGTGCCAGCACCCCAGGGTTTTCCCAAGAGACCCAGTACTTC.

J is TRBJ2-7 and V is TRBV5-4, with TRBD1 as a possible D gene (6 bases). The CDR3 covers 14 residues. V lost 4 bases and J lost 5, with 16 bases in between. Germline V gives CDR1 SGHNT, CDR2 YYREEE (reference sequence). The CDR3 DNA follows: TGTGCCAGCAGCCTGGACATGGGGGCCAACGAGCAGTACTTC. Translated, it gives CASSLDMGANEQYF.

The chain has TRBV7-9 and TRBJ2-7; tentative D call: TRBD2 (6 bases). Trimming took 1 base from V and 3 from J, leaving 16 bases between them. Germline CDR1 and CDR2: SEHNR and FQNEAQ (reference sequence). This CDR3 has 16 amino acids. The CDR3 nucleotides are TGTGCCAGCAGCTTAGTGTTGGATCCGGAGGGCTACGAGCAGTACTTC. Translated: CASSLVLDPEGYEQYF.

The chain has TRBV7-6 and TRBJ2-7, with 11 bases aligning to TRBD2. The J segment lost 7 bases and the V segment lost 5 bases, leaving 7 bases of the junction unmatched. CDR1 and CDR2 from the germline V gene are SGHVS and FNYEAQ. CDR3 length equals 14 residues. In DNA, the CDR3 is TGTGCCAGCAGCGTGACCGGGACTAGCGGAGAGCAGTACTTC. It translates to CASSVTGTSGEQYF.

The V call is TRBV30, the J call TRBJ2-7; D not resolved. V was pared by 1 base and J by 4 bases, with 8 bases between. Per the germline V gene, CDR1 is GTSNPN and CDR2 is SVGIG (reference sequence). The CDR3 consists of 12 residues. CDR3 nucleotide sequence: TGTGCCTGGAGTGCACTCGGGTACGAGCAGTACTTC. Protein product: CAWSALGYEQYF.

The chain is built from TRBV5-4 and TRBJ2-3, with 9 positions matching TRBD1. The CDR3 is made up of 15 amino acids. Germline-derived CDR1 and CDR2 are SGHNT and YYREEE (reference sequence). After removal of 3 bases from V and 1 base from J, the junction contained 3 bases not matched to a gene. This chain's CDR3 is CASSSGQGRTDTQYF. The CDR3 DNA sequence: TGTGCCAGCAGCTCAGGACAGGGGCGCACAGATACGCAGTATTTT.

As DNA, the CDR3 is TGCGCCAGCAGCTCGGGGATCGGTACCCACCCCACCGGGGAGCTGTTTTTT. Residues: CASSSGIGTHPTGELFF. This chain connects TRBV5-1 to TRBJ2-2, with D perhaps matching TRBD2 (5 bases). In germline, CDR1 is SGHRS, CDR2 YFSETQ. The CDR3 is 17 amino acids. V was clipped by 3 bases and J by 4 bases, with 19 bases between them. Full variable domain (rest looked up from reference TRBV5-1 and TRBJ2-2): KAGVTQTPRYLIKTRGQQVTLSCSPISGHRSVSWYQQTPGQGLQFLFEYFSETQRNKGNFPGRFSGRQFSNSRSEMNVSTLELGDSALYLCASSSGIGTHPTGELFFGEGSRLTVL.

J is TRBJ1-3 and V is TRBV19; perhaps TRBD1 as D (5 bases). CDR1 is LNHDA and CDR2 is SQIVND in the germline V gene (reference sequence). This CDR3 comprises 13 residues. V was trimmed by 6 bases and J by 2 bases, leaving 8 bases between them. The CDR3 reads CASRRGTGNTIYF. In DNA, the CDR3 is TGTGCCAGTAGAAGGGGAACTGGAAACACCATATATTTT.

This clone was detected only once. The gene calls are TRBV9 and TRBJ2-2, with TRBD1 matching 10 bases. This CDR3 comprises 17 residues. Germline V gene sequence: CDR1 SGDLS, CDR2 YYNGEE. V lost 4 bases and J lost 4; bases outside the gene matches: 10. The DNA for the CDR3 is TGTGCCAGCAGCTTGACAGGGGGCGCGAGGGTCACCGGGGAGCTGTTTTTT. Amino acid sequence: CASSLTGGARVTGELFF.